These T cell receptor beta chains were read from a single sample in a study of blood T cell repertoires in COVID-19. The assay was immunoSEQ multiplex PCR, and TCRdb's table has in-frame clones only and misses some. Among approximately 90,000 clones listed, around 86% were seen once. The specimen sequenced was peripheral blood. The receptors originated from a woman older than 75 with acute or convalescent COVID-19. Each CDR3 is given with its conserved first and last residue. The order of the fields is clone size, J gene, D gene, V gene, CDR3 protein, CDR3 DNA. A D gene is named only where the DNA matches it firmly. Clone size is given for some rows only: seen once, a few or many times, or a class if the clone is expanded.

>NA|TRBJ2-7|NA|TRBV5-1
CASSPSISAEHSF
TGCGCCAGCAGCCCTAGTATTTCGGCAGAGCACTCCTTC
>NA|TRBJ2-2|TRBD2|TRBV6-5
CASQRETGELFF
TGTGCCAGCCAGCGGGAGACCGGGGAGCTGTTTTTT
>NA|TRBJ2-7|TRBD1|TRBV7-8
CASSLETQGLYEQYF
TGTGCCAGCAGCTTAGAAACACAGGGGTTATACGAGCAGTACTTC
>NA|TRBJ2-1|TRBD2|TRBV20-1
CSASPLLAGPYNEQFF
TGCAGTGCTAGTCCCCTACTAGCGGGGCCCTACAATGAGCAGTTCTTC
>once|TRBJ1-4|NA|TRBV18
CASSKQGRDEKLFF
TGTGCCAGCTCAAAACAGGGTCGGGATGAAAAACTGTTTTTT
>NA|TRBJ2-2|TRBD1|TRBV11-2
CASRPGTGTGELFF
TGTGCCAGCAGACCCGGGACAGGGACCGGGGAGCTGTTTTTT
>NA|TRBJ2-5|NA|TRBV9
CASSVEPNQETQYF
TGTGCCAGCAGCGTAGAACCTAACCAAGAGACCCAGTACTTC
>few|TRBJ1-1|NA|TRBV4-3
CASRMDSKNTEAFF
TGCGCCAGCAGAATGGACAGCAAAAACACTGAAGCTTTCTTT
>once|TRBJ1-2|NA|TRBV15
CATSRDLGGEGTF
TGTGCCACCAGCAGAGACCTCGGGGGGGAAGGGACCTTC
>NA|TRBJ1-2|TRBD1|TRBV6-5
CASSYPGQGDYGYTF
TGTGCCAGCAGTTACCCGGGACAGGGAGACTATGGCTACACCTTC
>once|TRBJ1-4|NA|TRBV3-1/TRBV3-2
CASSQHRQNEKLFF
TGTGCCAGCAGCCAACACCGACAGAATGAAAAACTGTTTTTT
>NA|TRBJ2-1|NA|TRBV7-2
CASSPTLEQFF
TGTGCCAGCAGCCCGACATTAGAGCAGTTCTTC
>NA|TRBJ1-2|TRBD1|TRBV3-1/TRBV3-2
CASSRTTGDYGYTF
TGTGCCAGCAGCCGAACGACAGGGGACTATGGCTACACCTTC
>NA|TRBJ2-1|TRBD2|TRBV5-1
CASSLGLAENNEQFF
TGCGCCAGCAGCCTGGGACTAGCGGAGAACAATGAGCAGTTCTTC
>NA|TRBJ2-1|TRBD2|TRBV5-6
CASSPPGAGGPGEQFF
TGTGCCAGCAGCCCCCCAGGAGCGGGAGGGCCGGGTGAGCAGTTCTTC
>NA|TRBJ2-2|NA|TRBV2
CASSRTGELFF
TGTGCCAGCAGCCGCACCGGGGAGCTGTTTTTT
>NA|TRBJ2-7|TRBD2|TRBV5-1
CASSLVAGPYEQYF
TGCGCCAGCAGCTTGGTAGCGGGGCCCTACGAGCAGTACTTC
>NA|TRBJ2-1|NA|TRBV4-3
CASSQDLPNEQFF
TGCGCCAGCAGCCAAGATCTACCCAATGAGCAGTTCTTC
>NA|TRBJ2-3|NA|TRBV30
CAWSVMGGLHGGIASTDTQYF
TGTGCCTGGAGTGTAATGGGAGGCCTACACGGTGGGATCGCTAGCACAGATACGCAGTATTTT
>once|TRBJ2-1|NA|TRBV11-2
CASSLGRGYNEQFF
TGTGCCAGCAGCTTAGGAAGGGGTTACAATGAGCAGTTCTTC
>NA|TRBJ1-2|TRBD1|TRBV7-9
CASSLAVQGGKGYTF
TGTGCCAGCAGCTTAGCGGTCCAGGGGGGAAAAGGCTACACCTTC
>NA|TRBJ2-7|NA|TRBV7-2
CASSLSGSYEQYF
TGTGCCAGCAGCTTATCAGGGTCCTACGAGCAGTACTTC
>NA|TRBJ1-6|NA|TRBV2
CASRKGSGGSPLHF
TGTGCCAGCAGGAAGGGCTCGGGGGGTTCACCCCTCCACTTT
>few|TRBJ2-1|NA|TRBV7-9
CASSLETSRGFF
TGTGCCAGCAGCTTAGAGACGTCAAGGGGGTTCTTC
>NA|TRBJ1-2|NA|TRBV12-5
CASSTTGSGGYTF
TGTGCTAGTAGTACTACAGGGTCGGGTGGCTACACCTTC
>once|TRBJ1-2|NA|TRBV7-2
CASSFGANYGYTF
TGTGCCAGCAGCTTTGGAGCTAACTATGGCTACACCTTC
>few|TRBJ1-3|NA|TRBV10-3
CAITGAASSGNTIYF
TGTGCCATCACCGGAGCGGCCTCCTCTGGAAACACCATATATTTT
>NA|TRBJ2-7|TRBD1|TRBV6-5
CASSYRDRGYEQYF
TGTGCCAGCAGTTACCGGGACAGGGGCTACGAGCAGTACTTC
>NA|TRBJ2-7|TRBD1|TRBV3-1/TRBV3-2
CASSQGPQGAYEQYF
TGTGCCAGCAGCCAAGGCCCACAGGGGGCCTACGAGCAGTACTTC
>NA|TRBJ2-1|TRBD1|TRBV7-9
CASSPPGTGENEQFF
TGTGCCAGCAGCCCCCCCGGGACAGGGGAGAATGAGCAGTTCTTC
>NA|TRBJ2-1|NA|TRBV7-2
CASSLILRRGRSSYNEQFF
TGTGCCAGCAGCTTAATTCTCCGGCGGGGGCGGTCCTCCTACAATGAGCAGTTCTTC
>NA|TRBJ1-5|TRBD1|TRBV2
CASSAGTGYQPQHF
TGTGCCAGCAGTGCCGGGACAGGGTACCAGCCCCAGCATTTT
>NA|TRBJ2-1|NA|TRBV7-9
CASSLSGGTDEQFF
TGTGCCAGCAGCCTCTCCGGCGGAACCGATGAGCAGTTCTTC
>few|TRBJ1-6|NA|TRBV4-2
CASSPGDNSPLHF
TGTGCCAGCAGCCCAGGGGACAATTCACCCCTCCACTTT
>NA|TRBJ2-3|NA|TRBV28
CASSLLGTRTDTQYF
TGTGCCAGCAGTCTTCTGGGGACTCGCACAGATACGCAGTATTTT
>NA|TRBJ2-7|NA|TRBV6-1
CASSEEGDLPEQYF
TGTGCCAGCAGTGAAGAAGGAGACCTCCCGGAGCAGTACTTC
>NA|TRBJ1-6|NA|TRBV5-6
CASSLGREGSPLHF
TGTGCCAGCAGCTTGGGCAGGGAAGGATCACCCCTCCACTTT
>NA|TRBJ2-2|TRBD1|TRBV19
CASQNGQANTGELFF
TGTGCCAGCCAAAATGGACAGGCGAACACCGGGGAGCTGTTTTTT
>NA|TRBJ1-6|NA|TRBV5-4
CASSSGTVGRGSPLHF
TGTGCCAGCAGCTCAGGGACGGTGGGGAGGGGATCACCCCTCCACTTT
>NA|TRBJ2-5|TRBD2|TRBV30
CAWIGERGETQYF
TGTGCCTGGATCGGGGAGCGGGGAGAGACCCAGTACTTC
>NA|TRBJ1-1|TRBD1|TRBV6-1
CASSDIGQGSTEAFF
TGTGCCAGCAGTGACATTGGACAGGGGAGCACTGAAGCTTTCTTT
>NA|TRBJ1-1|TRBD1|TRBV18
CASSQSGTGPSEAFF
TGTGCCAGCTCACAATCCGGGACAGGGCCTTCTGAAGCTTTCTTT
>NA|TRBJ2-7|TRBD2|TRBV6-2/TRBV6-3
CASSYATSGGFRPYEQYF
TGTGCCAGCAGTTACGCAACTAGCGGGGGGTTCCGGCCTTACGAGCAGTACTTC
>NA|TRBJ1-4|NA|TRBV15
CATSKGPREKLFF
TGTGCCACCAGCAAAGGCCCGCGGGAAAAACTGTTTTTT
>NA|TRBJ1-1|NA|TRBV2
CASSVGALNTEAFF
TGTGCCAGCAGTGTAGGGGCTCTGAACACTGAAGCTTTCTTT
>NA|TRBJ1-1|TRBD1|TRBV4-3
CASSQEPGGSFWF
TGCGCCAGCAGCCAAGAACCAGGGGGAAGCTTTTGGTTT
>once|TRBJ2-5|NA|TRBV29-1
CSVEAVAPEKETQYF
TGCAGCGTTGAAGCTGTCGCGCCCGAGAAAGAGACCCAGTACTTC
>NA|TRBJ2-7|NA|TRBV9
CASSVAAGDHYEQYF
TGTGCCAGCAGCGTAGCGGCAGGGGACCACTACGAGCAGTACTTC
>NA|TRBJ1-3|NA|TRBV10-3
CATGTSGNTIYF
TGTGCCACCGGGACATCTGGAAACACCATATATTTT
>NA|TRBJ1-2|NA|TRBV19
CASSLDLERNYGYTF
TGTGCCAGTAGTTTGGACTTAGAAAGAAACTATGGCTACACCTTC
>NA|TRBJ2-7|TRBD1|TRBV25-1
CASSDRDRTGGGEQYF
TGTGCCAGCAGTGACCGGGACAGGACTGGAGGCGGCGAGCAGTACTTC
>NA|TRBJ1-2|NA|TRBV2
CASSVGSSGYGYTF
TGTGCCAGCAGTGTAGGCTCTTCGGGGTATGGCTACACCTTC
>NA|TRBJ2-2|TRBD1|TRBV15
CATSRDRQGASGELFF
TGTGCCACCAGCAGAGATCGCCAGGGGGCCTCCGGGGAGCTGTTTTTT
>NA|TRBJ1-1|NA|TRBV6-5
CASKQQNTEAFF
TGTGCCAGCAAACAACAGAACACTGAAGCTTTCTTT
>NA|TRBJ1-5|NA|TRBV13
CASSLGGSHSNQPQHF
TGTGCCAGCAGCTTAGGGGGCAGTCATAGCAATCAGCCCCAGCATTTT
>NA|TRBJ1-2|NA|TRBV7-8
CASSLAVTRLTYGYTF
TGTGCCAGCAGCTTAGCCGTAACTCGTCTAACCTATGGCTACACCTTC
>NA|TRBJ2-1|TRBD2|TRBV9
CASSALSSGRASNEQFF
TGTGCCAGCAGCGCACTATCAAGCGGGAGGGCTTCCAATGAGCAGTTCTTC
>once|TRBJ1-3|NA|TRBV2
CASSTGNLGNTIYF
TGTGCCAGCAGTACAGGGAATCTCGGAAACACCATATATTTT
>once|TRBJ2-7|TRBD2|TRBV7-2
CASRERGGAGYEQYF
TGTGCCAGCAGAGAACGCGGGGGGGCCGGGTACGAGCAGTACTTC
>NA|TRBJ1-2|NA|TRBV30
CACGPPVGVSYGYTF
TGTGCCTGCGGCCCACCGGTCGGGGTCTCCTATGGCTACACCTTC